This TCR beta chain was captured by sequencing in a study of immune evolution from preneoplasia to lung adenocarcinoma. Study information: HLA loss of heterozygosity: roughly 6.6% AIS, about 15% MIA, over 25% ADC, none AAH. Study results and limitations: Top clone frequencies peaked in normal lung, apparently declining through invasive adenocarcinoma. Clonality was highest in normal lung, lower in later-stage lesions apparently.

Note on this clone: No antigen is known for it.

Clones were read by immunoSEQ multiplex PCR, and TCRdb kept only the in-frame ones, dropping some. This sample carries approximately 6,000 clones, about four fifths of them seen once, and the ten largest clones take under 9.5%. The V end lost 4 bases, the J end lost 12 bases, and 18 bases lay between the germline ends. The CDR3 loop spans 13 amino acids. Looked up from germline, CDR1 is LNHNV and CDR2 is YYDKDF (reference sequence). Patient tissue came from resections in Japan or China, 2014–2017. The chain joins TRBV15 to TRBJ1-1; D remains ambiguous. The clonotype comes from a donor at least 70 years old with lung adenocarcinoma. The sample was FFPE lung adenocarcinoma in situ tissue. CDR3 in DNA: TGTGCCACCAGCAAGGGTGCGGCCTCTACGACTTTCTTT. It codes for CATSKGAASTTFF.